Following are 21 T cell receptor beta chains from one sample sequenced in a study of OX40 agonist ivuxolimab in advanced cancers. Produced via immunoSEQ multiplex PCR; TCRdb's table is partial and in-frame only. The sample records some 100,000 clones, about nine tenths being singletons. The source material was CD4+ or CD8+ T cells sorted from blood, sampled in a trial of the OX40 agonist ivuxolimab. These TCRs come from an adult with an advanced solid tumor such as melanoma, head and neck, liver or kidney cancer.

This sequence joins TRBV30 and TRBJ2-7, with D possibly matching TRBD2 (6 bases). This CDR3 comprises 15 residues. Germline-derived CDR1 and CDR2 are GTSNPN and SVGIG (reference sequence). Trimming cost V 2 bases and J 2 bases, with 16 bases left between them. The CDR3 region is CAWSPSGTGAYEQYF. CDR3 nucleotide sequence: TGTGCCTGGAGTCCCTCCGGGACTGGAGCCTACGAGCAGTACTTC.

The J gene is TRBJ1-5, the V gene TRBV6-6, with 7 bases aligning to TRBD1. Trimming took 6 bases from V and 0 from J; bases not matched to a gene: 5. Germline assignment: CDR1 MNHNY and CDR2 SVGAGI (reference sequence). This CDR3 comprises 15 residues. The CDR3 region has the DNA TGTGCCAGCAGGACAGGGTTTTATAGCAATCAGCCCCAGCATTTT. It encodes CASRTGFYSNQPQHF.

The chain has TRBV28 and TRBJ1-1; tentatively, D is TRBD1 (5 bases). Germline CDR1 reads MDHEN; CDR2 reads SYDVKM. V was clipped by 6 bases and J by 0 bases, with 14 bases between them. The CDR3 extends over 15 amino acids. In nucleotides, the CDR3 is TGTGCCAGCAGCCACGCCGGGACTGTGAACACTGAAGCTTTCTTT. It encodes CASSHAGTVNTEAFF.

The rearrangement uses TRBV6-5 and TRBJ1-1; the D gene is possibly TRBD1 (5 bases). Germline loops: CDR1 MNHEY, CDR2 SVGAGI. The ends were cut back, 10 bases at V and 4 bases at J, with 19 bases in the middle. The CDR3 covers 14 residues. In DNA form, the CDR3 reads TGTGCCACCAGATCAGGGTTAGGCGGCACTGAAGCTTTCTTT. Amino acids: CATRSGLGGTEAFF.

This sequence joins TRBV5-6 and TRBJ1-5; D unclear. Trimming pared 4 bases from V and 3 bases from J, leaving 8 bases between. CDR1 and CDR2 (germline): SGHDT, YYEEEE. This CDR3 has 13 residues. CDR3 nucleotides: TGTGCCAGCAGCCCAGGAATCAATCAGCCCCAGCATTTT. Encoded protein: CASSPGINQPQHF.

CDR3 in DNA: TGTGCCAGCAGCCCAACTAGCGGGACGCACAATGAGCAGTTCTTC. The encoded protein is CASSPTSGTHNEQFF. The chain joins TRBV11-2 to TRBJ2-1; 10 bases agree with TRBD2. The CDR3 is made up of 15 amino acids. The J segment lost 5 bases and the V segment lost 5 bases, leaving 6 bases of the junction unmatched. The V gene's germline CDR1 is SGHAT and CDR2 FQNNGV.

The chain is built from TRBV19 and TRBJ1-2; the match to TRBD1 covers 10 bases. J was trimmed by 4 bases and V by 8 bases; bases with no gene match: 19. The CDR3 is 18 residues long. Germline V gene lookup returns CDR1 LNHDA and CDR2 SQIVND (reference sequence). This CDR3 reads CASVNVGTGEGGRYGYTF. CDR3 coding DNA: TGTGCCAGTGTTAACGTCGGGACAGGGGAAGGTGGACGCTATGGCTACACCTTC.

The chain uses TRBV14 and TRBJ1-2; tentative D call: TRBD1 (6 bases). The CDR3 is 16 amino acids. Trimming took off 1 base at V and 1 base at J, with 13 bases between the two ends. CDR1 and CDR2 (germline): SGHDN, FVKESK. This CDR3 reads CASSQGTGTINYGYTF. In DNA, the CDR3 is TGTGCCAGCAGCCAAGGGACCGGGACAATTAACTATGGCTACACCTTC.

The chain employs TRBV25-1 and TRBJ2-5; a possible D gene is TRBD1 (6 bases). The V and J ends lost 3 bases and 5 bases respectively, with 16 bases between them. This CDR3 is 15 amino acids long. CDR1 is MGHDK, CDR2 SYGVNS, per germline. The CDR3 DNA sequence: TGTGCCAGCAGTGACTTGCAGGGGCCGGGGGAGACCCAGTACTTC. Translated: CASSDLQGPGETQYF.

The V and J genes are TRBV30 and TRBJ1-2, with D uncertain. The germline V and J ends were trimmed by 5 bases and 7 bases, with 14 bases remaining between them. The CDR3 sequence is 12 residues long. Per germline, CDR1 GTSNPN and CDR2 SVGIG (reference sequence). The CDR3 nucleotides are TGTGCCTGGGACCTAGGCAACGCTGGCTACACCTTC. Translated: CAWDLGNAGYTF.

The rearrangement links TRBV5-1 to TRBJ2-7, with D perhaps TRBD2 (6 bases). Germline assignment: CDR1 SGHRS and CDR2 YFSETQ. The CDR3 runs 14 residues. The V end was cut by 0 bases, the J end by 6 bases, with 13 bases between. CDR3 amino acids: CASSLGSGLSEQYV. The CDR3 DNA reads TGCGCCAGCAGCTTGGGAAGCGGGCTTAGCGAGCAGTACGTC.

The genes are TRBV18 and TRBJ2-1; D not certain. The CDR3 has 13 residues. Trimming stripped 6 bases from V and 9 bases from J, with 15 bases between. Germline V gene lookup returns CDR1 KGHSH and CDR2 LQKENI. The CDR3 sequence: CASSTTQTGEQFF. The CDR3 coding sequence is TGTGCCAGCTCCACCACCCAGACGGGTGAGCAGTTCTTC.

The rearrangement uses TRBV4-2 and TRBJ1-2; D might be TRBD1 (6 bases). With 2 bases removed from V and 4 bases from J, the gap between germline ends came to 8 bases. The CDR3 contains 13 residues. Germline assignment: CDR1 LGHNA and CDR2 YNFKEQ. Here the CDR3 DNA reads TGTGCCAGCAGCCAAACAGGGCCCTATGGCTACACCTTC. Translated: CASSQTGPYGYTF.

The V and J genes are TRBV19 and TRBJ2-5, with 9 bases lining up with TRBD2. Germline values: CDR1 LNHDA, CDR2 SQIVND (reference sequence). Trimming took 3 bases from V and 6 from J; bases not matched to a gene: 8. This CDR3 has 15 amino acids. CDR3: CASSISRLAAQTQYF. CDR3 coding DNA: TGTGCCAGTAGTATCTCTCGACTAGCGGCGCAGACCCAGTACTTC.

The chain combines TRBV19 with TRBJ2-6; 9 bases fit TRBD1. Germline assignment: CDR1 LNHDA and CDR2 SQIVND (reference sequence). Trimming took 5 bases from V and 1 from J; bases not matched to a gene: 21. The CDR3 is 22 residues long. The DNA of the CDR3 is TGTGCCAGTAGTTCAAAGGGACAGGGCTCCTCTCGTTCGACTTCTGGGGCCAACGTCCTGACTTTC. This sequence encodes CASSSKGQGSSRSTSGANVLTF.

This clone was counted once. The J gene is TRBJ2-5, the V gene TRBV5-1; perhaps TRBD1 as D (6 bases). V lost 3 bases, J lost 2 bases, and 14 bases lay in between. CDR3 length equals 15 residues. In germline, CDR1 is SGHRS, CDR2 YFSETQ. The CDR3: CASSSTGQIQETQYF. DNA of the CDR3: TGCGCCAGCAGCTCCACCGGACAGATTCAAGAGACCCAGTACTTC.

The chain carries TRBV6-6 and TRBJ2-7; D not certain. The CDR3 has 10 residues. The V and J ends lost 8 bases and 2 bases respectively, with 4 bases between them. Per the germline V gene, CDR1 is MNHNY and CDR2 is SVGAGI (reference sequence). This chain's CDR3 is CASGPYEQYF. The CDR3 DNA follows: TGTGCCAGCGGACCCTACGAGCAGTACTTC.

This sequence joins TRBV6-5 and TRBJ2-3, with D tentatively TRBD2 (6 bases). Between the trimmed V and J ends, which lost 6 bases and 5 bases, there was a span of 18 bases. This CDR3 comprises 15 residues. Germline CDR1 reads MNHEY; CDR2 reads SVGAGI. DNA of the CDR3: TGTGCCAGCAGCCGTAGCGGTTGGGGTGGAGATACGCAGTATTTT. This gives the protein CASSRSGWGGDTQYF.

This chain uses TRBV7-2 with TRBJ2-5, with TRBD2 matching over 8 bases. Trimming cost V 2 bases and J 4 bases; bases outside gene matches: 0. CDR1 SGHTA and CDR2 FQGNSA come from the germline V gene. The CDR3 has 13 residues. In DNA form, the CDR3 reads TGTGCCAGCAGCTTACTAGCGGGAGAGACCCAGTACTTC. Residues: CASSLLAGETQYF.

The chain recombines TRBV25-1 with TRBJ2-1, with 10 positions matching TRBD2. The length of the CDR3 is 16 residues. Per the germline V gene, CDR1 is MGHDK and CDR2 is SYGVNS. Unmatched junction bases numbered 5, after V lost 1 base and J lost 5 bases. The CDR3 DNA sequence: TGTGCCAGCAGTGAATTGTTAGCGGGAGGAAACAATGAGCAGTTCTTC. Protein product: CASSELLAGGNNEQFF. Filled out from reference TRBV25-1 and TRBJ2-1, the complete variable domain reads EADIYQTPRYLVIGTGKKITLECSQTMGHDKMYWYQQDPGMELHLIHYSYGVNSTEKGDLSSESTVSRIRTEHFPLTLESARPSHTSQYLCASSELLAGGNNEQFFGPGTRLTVL.

The chain's CDR3 is CASSLDRTYGYTF. In DNA form, the CDR3 reads TGTGCCAGCAGCTTGGACAGGACCTATGGCTACACCTTC. The chain joins TRBV5-6 to TRBJ1-2; D is possibly TRBD1 (5 bases). This CDR3 is 13 amino acids long. V was shortened by 0 bases and J by 4 bases, with 7 bases between the two germline ends. Germline lookup yields CDR1 SGHDT and CDR2 YYEEEE.